One sample yielded the 21 T cell receptor beta chains listed below, sequenced in a study of cytotoxic CD8 clonotypes in ibrutinib-treated CLL. Using immunoSEQ multiplex PCR, the repertoire was profiled, and TCRdb retains in-frame clones only, with some absent. The table shows roughly 200,000 clones, with 65% to 80% occurring only once. Sequenced here: PBMCs, sampled after 12 months of ibrutinib treatment. The receptors were sampled from a human donor with chronic lymphocytic leukemia.

This clone was found a few times. The V gene is TRBV9, the J gene TRBJ1-4; D might be TRBD1 (5 bases). This CDR3 is built from 14 residues. V lost 1 base and J 8 bases, leaving 12 bases between the germline ends. CDR1 is SGDLS, CDR2 YYNGEE, per germline. CDR3 protein: CASSVRGEGEKLFF. CDR3 DNA: TGTGCCAGCAGCGTACGAGGGGAAGGGGAAAAACTGTTTTTT.

V is TRBV9 and J is TRBJ2-1; 7 nucleotides line up with TRBD1. After removal of 1 base from V and 1 base from J, the junction contained 5 bases not matched to a gene. The germline V gene has CDR1 SGDLS and CDR2 YYNGEE. The CDR3 is 16 amino acids. The CDR3 is CASSVRQGRSYNEQFF. CDR3 sequence (DNA): TGTGCCAGCAGCGTAAGACAGGGACGGTCCTACAATGAGCAGTTCTTC. Full variable domain (missing parts from reference TRBV9 and TRBJ2-1): DSGVTQTPKHLITATGQRVTLRCSPRSGDLSVYWYQQSLDQGLQFLIQYYNGEERAKGNILERFSAQQFPDLHSELNLSSLELGDSALYFCASSVRQGRSYNEQFFGPGTRLTVL.

The chain has TRBV12-5 and TRBJ1-1; no reliable D call. Trimming removed 4 bases from V and 1 base from J, with 10 bases in between. Germline-derived CDR1 and CDR2 are LGHNT and FRNRAP. CDR3 length: 14 amino acids. This CDR3 reads CASGSDASNTEAFF. The CDR3 DNA sequence: TGTGCTAGTGGTTCCGACGCCTCGAACACTGAAGCTTTCTTT.

This clone appeared a few times. This chain joins TRBV11-2 and TRBJ1-1, with D possibly being TRBD1 (5 bases). The germline V gene has CDR1 SGHAT and CDR2 FQNNGV. The CDR3 spans 15 residues. The ends were cut back, 1 base at V and 5 bases at J, with 14 bases in the middle. For the CDR3, the DNA is TGTGCCAGCAGCTTAGTCGCCCAGGGATTAACTGAAGCTTTCTTT. It translates to CASSLVAQGLTEAFF.

The J gene is TRBJ1-1, the V gene TRBV6-1; 7 bases agree with TRBD1. Germline V CDR1 and CDR2: MNHNS, SASEGT. J lost 4 bases, V lost 10 bases, and 9 bases had no gene match. This CDR3 contains 13 residues. For the CDR3, the DNA is TGTGCCACCGTGACGACAGGGCGCACTGAAGCTTTCTTT. Amino acids: CATVTTGRTEAFF.

V usage is TRBV6-5 and J usage is TRBJ2-3; D possibly corresponds to TRBD2 (6 bases). The germline CDR1 and CDR2 sequences are MNHEY and SVGAGI. CDR3 length: 15 amino acids. Trimming pared 4 bases from V and 6 bases from J, leaving 17 bases between. The CDR3 sequence is CASSLRSPGADTQYF. CDR3 DNA sequence: TGTGCCAGCAGTTTGAGGTCCCCGGGAGCCGATACGCAGTATTTT.

This clone has more than one count but fewer than ten. J is TRBJ2-5 and V is TRBV5-1; TRBD2 is a possible D gene (6 bases). V dropped 1 base and J dropped 5 bases, with 6 bases sitting between them. Germline lookup yields CDR1 SGHRS and CDR2 YFSETQ. The CDR3 consists of 12 residues. In DNA, the CDR3 is TGCGCCAGCAGCTTGAGCGGGGAGACCCAGTACTTC. It encodes CASSLSGETQYF.

This chain uses TRBV6-5 with TRBJ1-5; possible D gene TRBD1, 6 bases. The germline CDR1 and CDR2 sequences are MNHEY and SVGAGI. V was trimmed by 2 bases and J by 2 bases, leaving 10 bases between them. The CDR3 is 15 amino acids. CDR3 bases: TGTGCCAGCAGTTACCAAAGGACAGGCAATCAGCCCCAGCATTTT. This gives the protein CASSYQRTGNQPQHF.

This clone has more than one count but fewer than ten. The chain has TRBV18 and TRBJ1-3; 8 bases align to TRBD1. Germline V gene data show CDR1 as KGHSH and CDR2 as LQKENI. The CDR3 has 14 amino acids. V lost 2 bases and J lost 6; bases outside the gene matches: 3. DNA of the CDR3: TGTGCCAGCTCACCATGGACAGGGTTAAACACCATATATTTT. Amino acids: CASSPWTGLNTIYF.

The rearrangement joins TRBV2 to TRBJ2-1; 13 bases line up with TRBD2. J gave up 7 bases and V 3 bases, and 6 bases lay outside the gene matches. CDR3 size: 16 residues. Germline loops: CDR1 SNHLY, CDR2 FYNNEI. CDR3 sequence (DNA): TGTGCCAGCAGTGAGGGTCCGGGACTAGCGGGAAATGAGCAGTTCTTC. Protein sequence: CASSEGPGLAGNEQFF.

The V gene is TRBV28, the J gene TRBJ2-1, with 7 bases identical to TRBD2. Germline V gene lookup returns CDR1 MDHEN and CDR2 SYDVKM. This CDR3 is 16 amino acids long. The trim removed 6 bases at V and 6 bases at J, leaving 14 bases unmatched. The CDR3 region has the DNA TGTGCCAGCAGGCCTCCCGCGGGCGGGAGTCTCAATGAGCAGTTCTTC. As protein: CASRPPAGGSLNEQFF.

The V call is TRBV11-2, the J call TRBJ2-7; the D is unclear. Germline V gene data show CDR1 as SGHAT and CDR2 as FQNNGV. The CDR3 spans 14 residues. Trimming cost V 0 bases and J 2 bases, with 8 bases left between them. The CDR3 region is CASSLERGTYEQYF. The CDR3 DNA is TGTGCCAGCAGCTTAGAGCGTGGGACCTACGAGCAGTACTTC.

This chain uses TRBV5-1 with TRBJ1-6; D unresolved. The CDR3 totals 17 residues. CDR1 and CDR2 from the germline V gene are SGHRS and YFSETQ. V dropped 2 bases and J dropped 9 bases, with 21 bases sitting between them. DNA of the CDR3: TGCGCCAGCAGCTTCGCCGGTCCCTCCGTCGGTAGTTCACCCCTCCACTTT. The encoded protein is CASSFAGPSVGSSPLHF.

This clone was counted ten times or more. The rearrangement uses TRBV29-1 and TRBJ1-2; 8 bases are shared with TRBD1. After removal of 6 bases from V and 8 bases from J, the junction contained 5 bases not matched to a gene. Germline CDR1 SQVTM, CDR2 ANQGSEA. The length of the CDR3 is 11 residues. The CDR3 here is CSVDRGKGYTF. CDR3 nucleotide sequence: TGCAGCGTCGACAGGGGTAAAGGCTACACCTTC.

This clone was seen more than once but under ten times. The V and J genes are TRBV6-5 and TRBJ1-5, with D uncertain. The V gene's germline CDR1 is MNHEY and CDR2 SVGAGI. V lost 6 bases and J lost 0, with 12 bases in between. The CDR3 is 15 residues long. The CDR3 DNA reads TGTGCCAGCAGCCGTGAGAGGAATAGCAATCAGCCCCAGCATTTT. Amino acid sequence: CASSRERNSNQPQHF.

The chain recombines TRBV27 with TRBJ2-3; unclear D gene. Trimming removed 6 bases at V and 0 bases at J, with 4 bases between. The CDR3 runs to 12 residues. Germline V CDR1 and CDR2: MNHEY, SMNVEV (reference sequence). The CDR3 spells CASRSSTDTQYF. For the CDR3, the DNA is TGTGCCAGCAGGTCTAGCACAGATACGCAGTATTTT.

The chain is built from TRBV27 and TRBJ1-2; D is undetermined. V lost 4 bases to trimming and J lost 4 bases, with 19 bases between them. This CDR3 is 16 amino acids long. The V gene's germline CDR1 is MNHEY and CDR2 SMNVEV (reference sequence). The CDR3: CASSSGPRGSSYGYTF. The CDR3 DNA is TGTGCCAGCAGTTCGGGCCCCCGGGGTAGTTCCTATGGCTACACCTTC.

The chain couples TRBV30 to TRBJ2-7; a weak D match, TRBD1 (5 bases). CDR3 length equals 14 residues. Germline loops: CDR1 GTSNPN, CDR2 SVGIG (reference sequence). Trimming removed 0 bases from V and 7 bases from J, with 16 bases in between. CDR3 sequence (DNA): TGTGCCTGGAGTGTAAACGCAGGGATGAGGGAGCAGTACTTC. It yields the protein CAWSVNAGMREQYF.

On this clone itself: This specimen includes other DNA sequences encoding the same CDR3. This rearrangement joins TRBV9 to TRBJ1-2; D unclear. The germline V gene encodes CDR1 SGDLS and CDR2 YYNGEE. The CDR3 runs to 15 residues. V dropped 4 bases and J dropped 4 bases, with 17 bases sitting between them. The CDR3 sequence is CASSISSGGVYGYTF. The CDR3 nucleotides are TGTGCCAGCAGCATCTCATCCGGTGGGGTCTATGGCTACACCTTC.

This sequence joins TRBV5-1 and TRBJ1-1; D is ambiguous. CDR3 size: 12 residues. CDR1 SGHRS and CDR2 YFSETQ come from the germline V gene. Trimming took 5 bases from V and 3 from J, leaving 8 bases between them. CDR3 sequence (DNA): TGCGCCAGCAGGGTTGGGGACACTGAAGCTTTCTTT. Protein sequence: CASRVGDTEAFF. The variable domain in full, completed from reference TRBV5-1 and TRBJ1-1, reads KAGVTQTPRYLIKTRGQQVTLSCSPISGHRSVSWYQQTPGQGLQFLFEYFSETQRNKGNFPGRFSGRQFSNSRSEMNVSTLELGDSALYLCASRVGDTEAFFGQGTRLTVV.

The CDR3 DNA sequence: TGTGCCAGCAGCTTAAAATCTTCGGGCGGTACTAGTGGCACCTACGAGCAGTACTTC. This sequence encodes CASSLKSSGGTSGTYEQYF. The J gene is TRBJ2-7, the V gene TRBV11-2, with D possibly matching TRBD2 (5 bases). Trimming cost V 2 bases and J 2 bases, with 25 bases left between them. This CDR3 spans 19 amino acids. CDR1 and CDR2 from the germline V gene are SGHAT and FQNNGV.